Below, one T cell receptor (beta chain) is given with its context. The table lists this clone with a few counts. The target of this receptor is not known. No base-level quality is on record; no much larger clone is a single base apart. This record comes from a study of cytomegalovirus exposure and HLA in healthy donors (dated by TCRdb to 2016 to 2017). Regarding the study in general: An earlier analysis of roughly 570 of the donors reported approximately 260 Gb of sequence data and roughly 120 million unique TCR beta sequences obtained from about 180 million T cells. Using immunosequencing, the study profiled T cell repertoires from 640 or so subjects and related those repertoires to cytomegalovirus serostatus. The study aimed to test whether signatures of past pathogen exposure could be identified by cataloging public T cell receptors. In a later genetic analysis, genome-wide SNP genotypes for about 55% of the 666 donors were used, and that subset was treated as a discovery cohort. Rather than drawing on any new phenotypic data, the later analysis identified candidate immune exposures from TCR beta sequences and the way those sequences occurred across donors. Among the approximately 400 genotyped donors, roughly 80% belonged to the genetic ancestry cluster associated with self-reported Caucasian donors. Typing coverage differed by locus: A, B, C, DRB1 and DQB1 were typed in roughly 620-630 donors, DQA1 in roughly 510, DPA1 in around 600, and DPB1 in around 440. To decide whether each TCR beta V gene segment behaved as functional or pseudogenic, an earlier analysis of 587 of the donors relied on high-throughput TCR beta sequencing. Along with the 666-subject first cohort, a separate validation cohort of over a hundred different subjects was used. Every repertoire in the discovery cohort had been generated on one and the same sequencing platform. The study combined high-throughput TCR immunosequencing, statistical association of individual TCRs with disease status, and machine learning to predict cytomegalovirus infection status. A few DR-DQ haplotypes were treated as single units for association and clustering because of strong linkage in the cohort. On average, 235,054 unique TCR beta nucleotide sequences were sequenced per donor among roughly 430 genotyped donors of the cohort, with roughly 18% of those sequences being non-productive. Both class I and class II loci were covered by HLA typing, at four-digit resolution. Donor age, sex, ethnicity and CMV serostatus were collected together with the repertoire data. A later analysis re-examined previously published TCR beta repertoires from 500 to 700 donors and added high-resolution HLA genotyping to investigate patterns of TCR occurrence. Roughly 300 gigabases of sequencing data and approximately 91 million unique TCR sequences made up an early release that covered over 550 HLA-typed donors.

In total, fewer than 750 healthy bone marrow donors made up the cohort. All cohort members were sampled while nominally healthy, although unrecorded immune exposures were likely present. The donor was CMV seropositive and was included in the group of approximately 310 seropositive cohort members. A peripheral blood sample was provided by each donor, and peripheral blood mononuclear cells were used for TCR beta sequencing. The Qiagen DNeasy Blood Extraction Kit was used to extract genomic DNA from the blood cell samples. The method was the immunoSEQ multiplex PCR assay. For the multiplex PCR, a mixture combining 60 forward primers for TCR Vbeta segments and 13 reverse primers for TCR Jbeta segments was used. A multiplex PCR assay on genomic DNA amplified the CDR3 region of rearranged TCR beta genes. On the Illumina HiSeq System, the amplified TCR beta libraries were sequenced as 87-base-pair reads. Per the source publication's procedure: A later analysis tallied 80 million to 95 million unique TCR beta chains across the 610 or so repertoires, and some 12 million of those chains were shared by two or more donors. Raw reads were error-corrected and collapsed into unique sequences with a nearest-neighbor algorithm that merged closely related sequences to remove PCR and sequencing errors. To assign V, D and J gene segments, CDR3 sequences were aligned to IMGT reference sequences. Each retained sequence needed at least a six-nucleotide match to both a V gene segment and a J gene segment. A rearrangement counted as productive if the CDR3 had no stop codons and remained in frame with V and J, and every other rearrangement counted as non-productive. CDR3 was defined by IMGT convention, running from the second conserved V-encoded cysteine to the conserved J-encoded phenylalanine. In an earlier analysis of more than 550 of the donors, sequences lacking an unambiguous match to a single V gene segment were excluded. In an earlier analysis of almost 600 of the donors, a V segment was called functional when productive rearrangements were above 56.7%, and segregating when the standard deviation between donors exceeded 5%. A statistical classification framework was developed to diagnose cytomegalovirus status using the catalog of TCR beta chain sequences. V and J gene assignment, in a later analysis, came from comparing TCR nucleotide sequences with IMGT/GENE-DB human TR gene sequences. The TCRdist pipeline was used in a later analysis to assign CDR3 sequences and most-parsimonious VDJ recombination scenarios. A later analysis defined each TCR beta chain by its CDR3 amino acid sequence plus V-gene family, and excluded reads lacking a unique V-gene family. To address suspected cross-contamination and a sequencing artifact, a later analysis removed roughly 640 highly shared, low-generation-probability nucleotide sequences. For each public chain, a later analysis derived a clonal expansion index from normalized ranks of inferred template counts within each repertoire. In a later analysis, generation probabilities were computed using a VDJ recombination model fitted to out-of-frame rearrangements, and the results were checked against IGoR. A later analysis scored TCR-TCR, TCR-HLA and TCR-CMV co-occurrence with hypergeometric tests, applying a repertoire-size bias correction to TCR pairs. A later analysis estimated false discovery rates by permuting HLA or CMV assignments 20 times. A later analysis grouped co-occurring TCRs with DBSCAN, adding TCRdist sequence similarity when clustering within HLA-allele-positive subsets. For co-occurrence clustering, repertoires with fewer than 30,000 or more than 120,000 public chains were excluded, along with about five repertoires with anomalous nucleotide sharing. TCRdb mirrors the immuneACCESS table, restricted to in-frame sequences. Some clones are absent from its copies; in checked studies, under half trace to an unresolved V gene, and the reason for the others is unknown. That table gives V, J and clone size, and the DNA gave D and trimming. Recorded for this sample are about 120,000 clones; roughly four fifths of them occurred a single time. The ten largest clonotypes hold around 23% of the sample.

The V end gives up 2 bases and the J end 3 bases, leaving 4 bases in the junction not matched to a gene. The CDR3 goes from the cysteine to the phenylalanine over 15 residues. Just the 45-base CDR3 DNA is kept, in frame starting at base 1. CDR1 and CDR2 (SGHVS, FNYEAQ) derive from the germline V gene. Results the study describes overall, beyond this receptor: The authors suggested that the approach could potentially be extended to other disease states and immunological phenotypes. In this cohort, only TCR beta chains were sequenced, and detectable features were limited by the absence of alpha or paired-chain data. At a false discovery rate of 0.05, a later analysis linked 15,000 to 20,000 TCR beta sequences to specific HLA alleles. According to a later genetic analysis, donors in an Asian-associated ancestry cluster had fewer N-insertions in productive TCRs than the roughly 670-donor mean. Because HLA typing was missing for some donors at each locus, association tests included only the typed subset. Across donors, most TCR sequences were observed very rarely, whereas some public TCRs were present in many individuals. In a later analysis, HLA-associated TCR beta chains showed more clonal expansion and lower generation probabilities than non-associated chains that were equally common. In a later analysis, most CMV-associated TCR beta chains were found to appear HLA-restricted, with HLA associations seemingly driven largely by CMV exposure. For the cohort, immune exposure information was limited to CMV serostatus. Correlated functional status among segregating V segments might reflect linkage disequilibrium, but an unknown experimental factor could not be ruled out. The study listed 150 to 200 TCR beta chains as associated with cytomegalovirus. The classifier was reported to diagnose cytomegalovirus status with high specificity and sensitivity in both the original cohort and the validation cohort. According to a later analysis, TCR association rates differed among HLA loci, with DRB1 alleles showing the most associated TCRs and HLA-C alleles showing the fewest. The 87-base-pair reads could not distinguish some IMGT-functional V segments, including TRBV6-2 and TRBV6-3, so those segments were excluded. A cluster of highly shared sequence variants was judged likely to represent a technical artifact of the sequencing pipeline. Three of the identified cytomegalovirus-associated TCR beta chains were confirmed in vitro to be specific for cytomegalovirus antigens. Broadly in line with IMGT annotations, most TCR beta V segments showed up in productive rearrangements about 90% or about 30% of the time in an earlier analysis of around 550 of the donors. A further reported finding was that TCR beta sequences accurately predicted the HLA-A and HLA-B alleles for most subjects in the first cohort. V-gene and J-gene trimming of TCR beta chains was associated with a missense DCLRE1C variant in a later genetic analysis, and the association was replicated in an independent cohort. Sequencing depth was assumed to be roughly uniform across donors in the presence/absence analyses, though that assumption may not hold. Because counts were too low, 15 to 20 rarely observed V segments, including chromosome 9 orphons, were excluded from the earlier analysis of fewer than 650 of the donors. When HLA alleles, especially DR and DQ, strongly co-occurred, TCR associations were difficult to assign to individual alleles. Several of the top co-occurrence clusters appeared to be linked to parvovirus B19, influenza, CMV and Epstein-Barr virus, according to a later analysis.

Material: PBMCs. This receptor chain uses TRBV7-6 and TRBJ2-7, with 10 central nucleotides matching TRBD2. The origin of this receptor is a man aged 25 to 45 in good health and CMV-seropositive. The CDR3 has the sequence CASSLLAGGLYEQYF. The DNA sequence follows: TGTGCCAGCAGCTTATTAGCGGGGGGCCTCTACGAGCAGTACTTC.